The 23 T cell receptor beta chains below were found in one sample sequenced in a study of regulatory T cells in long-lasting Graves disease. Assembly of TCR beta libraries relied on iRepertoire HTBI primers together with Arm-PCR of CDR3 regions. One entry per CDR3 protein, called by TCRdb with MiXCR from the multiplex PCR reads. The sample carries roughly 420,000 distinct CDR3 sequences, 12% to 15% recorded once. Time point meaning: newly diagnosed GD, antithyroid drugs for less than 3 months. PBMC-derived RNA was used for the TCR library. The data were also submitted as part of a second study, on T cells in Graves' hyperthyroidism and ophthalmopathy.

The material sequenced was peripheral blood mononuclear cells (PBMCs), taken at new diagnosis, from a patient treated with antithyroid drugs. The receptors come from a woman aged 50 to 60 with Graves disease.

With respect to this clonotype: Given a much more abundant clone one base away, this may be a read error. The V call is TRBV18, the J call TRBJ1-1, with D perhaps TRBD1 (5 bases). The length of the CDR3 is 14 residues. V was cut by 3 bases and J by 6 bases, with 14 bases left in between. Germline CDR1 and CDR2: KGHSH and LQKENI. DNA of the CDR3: TGTGCCAGCTCACCTCCGGGAACGGGGGCTGAAGCTTTCTTT. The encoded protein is CASSPPGTGAEAFF.

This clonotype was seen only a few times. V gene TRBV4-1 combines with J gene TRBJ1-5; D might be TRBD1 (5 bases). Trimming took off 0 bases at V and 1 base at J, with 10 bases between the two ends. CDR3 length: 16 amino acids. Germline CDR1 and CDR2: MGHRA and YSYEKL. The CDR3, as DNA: TGCGCCAGCAGCCAAGAGTGGGGCAGGAGCAATCAGCCCCAGCATTTT. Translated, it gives CASSQEWGRSNQPQHF.

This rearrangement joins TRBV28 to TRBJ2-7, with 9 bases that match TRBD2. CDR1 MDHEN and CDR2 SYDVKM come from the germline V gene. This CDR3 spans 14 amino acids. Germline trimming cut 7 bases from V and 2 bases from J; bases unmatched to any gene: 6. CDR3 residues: CASKATSGTYEQYF. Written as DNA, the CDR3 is TGTGCCAGCAAGGCGACTAGCGGCACCTACGAGCAGTACTTC.

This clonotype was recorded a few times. The CDR3 here is CASSTRDSSSYEQYF. In DNA, the CDR3 is TGTGCCAGTAGTACCCGGGACTCGAGCTCCTACGAGCAGTACTTC. The V call is TRBV19, the J call TRBJ2-7, with a tentative D call TRBD2 (6 bases). CDR3 length: 15 amino acids. CDR1 LNHDA and CDR2 SQIVND come from the germline V gene (reference sequence). V gave up 4 bases and J gave up 0 bases, with 13 bases separating them.

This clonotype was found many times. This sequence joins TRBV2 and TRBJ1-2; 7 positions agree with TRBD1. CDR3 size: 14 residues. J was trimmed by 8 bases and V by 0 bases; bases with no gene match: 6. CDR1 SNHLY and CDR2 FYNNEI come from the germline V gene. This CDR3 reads CASSEARDSGGYTF. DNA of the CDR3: TGTGCCAGCAGTGAAGCGAGGGACAGTGGAGGCTACACCTTC.

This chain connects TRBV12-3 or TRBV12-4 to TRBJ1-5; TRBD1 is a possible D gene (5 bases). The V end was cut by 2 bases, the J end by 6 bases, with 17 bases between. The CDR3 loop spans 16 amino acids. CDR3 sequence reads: CASSLPGQGNSQPQHF. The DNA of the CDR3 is TGTGCCAGCAGTTTACCTGGGCAGGGTAATTCTCAGCCCCAGCATTTT.

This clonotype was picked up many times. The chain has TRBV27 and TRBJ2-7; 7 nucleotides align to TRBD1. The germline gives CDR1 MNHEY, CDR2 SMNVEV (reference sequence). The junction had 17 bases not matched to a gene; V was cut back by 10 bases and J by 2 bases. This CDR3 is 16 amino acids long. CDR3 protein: CATGTVSATLPYEQYF. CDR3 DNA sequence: TGTGCCACAGGGACAGTCAGTGCGACCCTGCCCTACGAGCAGTACTTC.

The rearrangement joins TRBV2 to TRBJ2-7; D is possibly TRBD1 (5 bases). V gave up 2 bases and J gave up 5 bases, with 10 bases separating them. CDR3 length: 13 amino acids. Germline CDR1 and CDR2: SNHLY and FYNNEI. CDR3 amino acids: CASSEQGGHEQYF. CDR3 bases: TGTGCCAGCAGTGAACAGGGTGGGCACGAGCAGTACTTC.

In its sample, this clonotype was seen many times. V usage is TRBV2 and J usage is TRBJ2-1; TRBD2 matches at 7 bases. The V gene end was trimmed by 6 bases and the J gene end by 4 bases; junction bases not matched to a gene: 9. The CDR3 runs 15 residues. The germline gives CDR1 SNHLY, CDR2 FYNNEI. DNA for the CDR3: TGTGCCAGCAGAAGCAGCGGGATAGGATACAATGAGCAGTTCTTC. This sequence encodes CASRSSGIGYNEQFF.

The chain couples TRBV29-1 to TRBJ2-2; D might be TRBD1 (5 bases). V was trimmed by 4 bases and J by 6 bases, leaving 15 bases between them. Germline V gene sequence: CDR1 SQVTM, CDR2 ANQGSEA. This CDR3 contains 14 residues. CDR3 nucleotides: TGCAGCGTTGGTATCAGGGCATCCGCCGGGGAGCTGTTTTTT. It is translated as CSVGIRASAGELFF.

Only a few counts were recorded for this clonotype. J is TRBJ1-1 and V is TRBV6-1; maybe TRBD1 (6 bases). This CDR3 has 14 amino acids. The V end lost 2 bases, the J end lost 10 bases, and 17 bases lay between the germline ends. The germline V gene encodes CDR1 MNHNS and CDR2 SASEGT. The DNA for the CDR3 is TGTGCCAGCAGTGAATACAGGGTGAACACTAGAGCTTTCTTT. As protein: CASSEYRVNTRAFF.

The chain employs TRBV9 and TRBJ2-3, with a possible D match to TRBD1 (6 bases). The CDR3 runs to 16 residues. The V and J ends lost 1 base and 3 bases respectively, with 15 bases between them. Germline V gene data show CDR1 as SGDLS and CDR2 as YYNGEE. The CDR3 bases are TGTGCCAGCAGCGTAACAGGGTACTCCTCTACAGATACGCAGTATTTT. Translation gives CASSVTGYSSTDTQYF.

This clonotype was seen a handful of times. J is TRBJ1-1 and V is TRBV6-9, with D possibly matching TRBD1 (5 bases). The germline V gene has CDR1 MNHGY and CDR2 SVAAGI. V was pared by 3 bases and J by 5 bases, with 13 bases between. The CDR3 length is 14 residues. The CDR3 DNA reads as TGTGCCAGCAGTTACCAGGGCCGGGGGACTGAAGCTTTCTTT. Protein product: CASSYQGRGTEAFF.

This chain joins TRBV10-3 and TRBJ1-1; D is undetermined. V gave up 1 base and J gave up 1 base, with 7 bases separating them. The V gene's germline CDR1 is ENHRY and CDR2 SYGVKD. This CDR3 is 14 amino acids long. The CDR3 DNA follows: TGTGCCATCAGTGAGTTAGACGGGAACACTGAAGCTTTCTTT. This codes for CAISELDGNTEAFF.

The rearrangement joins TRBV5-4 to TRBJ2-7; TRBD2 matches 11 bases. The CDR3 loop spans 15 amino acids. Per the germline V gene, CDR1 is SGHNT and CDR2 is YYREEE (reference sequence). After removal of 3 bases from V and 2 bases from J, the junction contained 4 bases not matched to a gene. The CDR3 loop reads CASSSAGLAAYEQYF. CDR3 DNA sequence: TGTGCCAGCAGCTCGGCGGGACTAGCGGCCTACGAGCAGTACTTC.

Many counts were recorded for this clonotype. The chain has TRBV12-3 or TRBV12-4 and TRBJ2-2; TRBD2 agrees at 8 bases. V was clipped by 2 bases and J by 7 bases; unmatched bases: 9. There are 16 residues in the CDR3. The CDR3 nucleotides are TGTGCCAGCAGTTTACGCGGGAGGCCTGTCGGCGGGGAGCTGTTTTTT. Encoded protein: CASSLRGRPVGGELFF.

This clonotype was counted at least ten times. The CDR3 DNA reads as TGCAGTGCTAGAAGTCCGGGACAGGGTCAATATGGCTACACCTTC. It translates to CSARSPGQGQYGYTF. This chain uses TRBV20-1 with TRBJ1-2; 9 bases align to TRBD1. V lost 2 bases to trimming and J lost 5 bases; unmatched junction nucleotides: 9. The CDR3 consists of 15 residues. Germline CDR1 and CDR2: DFQATT and SNEGSKA (reference sequence).

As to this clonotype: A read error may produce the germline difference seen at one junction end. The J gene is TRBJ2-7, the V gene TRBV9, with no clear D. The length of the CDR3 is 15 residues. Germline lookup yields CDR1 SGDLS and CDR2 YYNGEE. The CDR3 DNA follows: TGTGCCAGCAGCAGGAGCCTGGGCAACTCCTGCGAGCAGTACTTC. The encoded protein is CASSRSLGNSCEQYF.

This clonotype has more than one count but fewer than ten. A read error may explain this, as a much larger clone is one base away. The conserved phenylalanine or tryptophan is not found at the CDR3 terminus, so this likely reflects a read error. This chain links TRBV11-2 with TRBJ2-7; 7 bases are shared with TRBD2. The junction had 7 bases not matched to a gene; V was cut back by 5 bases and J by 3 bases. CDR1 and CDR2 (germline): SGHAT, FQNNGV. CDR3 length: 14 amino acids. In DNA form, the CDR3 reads TGTGCCAGCAGCCCCTGGCCGGGGGGCTACGAGCAGTACCTC. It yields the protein CASSPWPGGYEQYL.

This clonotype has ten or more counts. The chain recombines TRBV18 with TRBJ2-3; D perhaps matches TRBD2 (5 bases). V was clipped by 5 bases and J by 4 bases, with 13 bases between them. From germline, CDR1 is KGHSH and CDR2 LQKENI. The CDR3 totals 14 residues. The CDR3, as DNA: TGTGCCAGCTCAACCCTCGAGGGCTCAGATACGCAGTATTTT. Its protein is CASSTLEGSDTQYF.

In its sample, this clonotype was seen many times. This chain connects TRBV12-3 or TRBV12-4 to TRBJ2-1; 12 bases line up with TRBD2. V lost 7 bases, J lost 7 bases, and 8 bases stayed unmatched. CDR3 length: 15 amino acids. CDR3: CASILTSGSWNEQFF. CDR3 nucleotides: TGTGCCAGCATTCTGACTAGCGGGAGTTGGAATGAGCAGTTCTTC.

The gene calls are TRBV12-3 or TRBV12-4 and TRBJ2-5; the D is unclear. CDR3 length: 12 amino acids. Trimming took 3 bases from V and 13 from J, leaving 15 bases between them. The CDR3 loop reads CASSFLVNERYF. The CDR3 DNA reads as TGTGCCAGCAGTTTCTTGGTCAATGAGCGGTACTTC.

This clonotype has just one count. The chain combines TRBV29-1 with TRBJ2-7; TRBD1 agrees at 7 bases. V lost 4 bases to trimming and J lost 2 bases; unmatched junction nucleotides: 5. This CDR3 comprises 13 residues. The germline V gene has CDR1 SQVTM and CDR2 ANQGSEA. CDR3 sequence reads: CSVADGTAYEQYF. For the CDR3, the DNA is TGCAGCGTTGCTGATGGGACAGCCTACGAGCAGTACTTC.